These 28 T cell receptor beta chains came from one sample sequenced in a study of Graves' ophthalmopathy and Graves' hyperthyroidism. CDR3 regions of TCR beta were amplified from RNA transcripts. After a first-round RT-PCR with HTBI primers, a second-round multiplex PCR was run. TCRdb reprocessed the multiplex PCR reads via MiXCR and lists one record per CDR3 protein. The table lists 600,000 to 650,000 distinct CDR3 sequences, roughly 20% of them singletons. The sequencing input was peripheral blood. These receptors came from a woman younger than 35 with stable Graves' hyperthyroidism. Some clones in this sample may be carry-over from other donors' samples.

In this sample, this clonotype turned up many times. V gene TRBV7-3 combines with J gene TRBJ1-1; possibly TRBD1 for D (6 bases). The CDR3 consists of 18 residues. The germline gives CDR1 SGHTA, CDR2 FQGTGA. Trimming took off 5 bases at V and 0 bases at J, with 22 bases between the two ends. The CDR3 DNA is TGTGCCAGCAGCCCTTCCCGCGACATCTGGGACATGAACACTGAAGCTTTCTTT. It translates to CASSPSRDIWDMNTEAFF. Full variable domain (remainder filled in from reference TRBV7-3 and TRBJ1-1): GAGVSQTPSNKVTEKGKYVELRCDPISGHTALYWYRQSLGQGPEFLIYFQGTGAADDSGLPNDRFFAVRPEGSVSTLKIQRTERGDSAVYLCASSPSRDIWDMNTEAFFGQGTRLTVV.

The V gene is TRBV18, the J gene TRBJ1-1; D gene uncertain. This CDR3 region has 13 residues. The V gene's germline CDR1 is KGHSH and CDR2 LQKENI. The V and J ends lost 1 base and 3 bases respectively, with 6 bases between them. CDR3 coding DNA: TGTGCCAGCTCACCACGTACCTACACTGAAGCTTTCTTT. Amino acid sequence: CASSPRTYTEAFF.

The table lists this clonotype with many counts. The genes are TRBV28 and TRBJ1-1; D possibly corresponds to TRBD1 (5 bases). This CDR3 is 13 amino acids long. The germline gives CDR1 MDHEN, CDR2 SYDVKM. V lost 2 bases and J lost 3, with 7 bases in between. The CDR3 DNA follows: TGTGCCAGCAGTTTACAACAGGACACTGAAGCTTTCTTT. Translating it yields CASSLQQDTEAFF.

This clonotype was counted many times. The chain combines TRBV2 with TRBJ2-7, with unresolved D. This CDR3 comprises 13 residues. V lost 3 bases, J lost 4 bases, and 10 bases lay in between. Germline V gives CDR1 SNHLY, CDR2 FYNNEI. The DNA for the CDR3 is TGTGCCAGCAGTGATCGACTTCGATACGAGCAGTACTTC. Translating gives CASSDRLRYEQYF.

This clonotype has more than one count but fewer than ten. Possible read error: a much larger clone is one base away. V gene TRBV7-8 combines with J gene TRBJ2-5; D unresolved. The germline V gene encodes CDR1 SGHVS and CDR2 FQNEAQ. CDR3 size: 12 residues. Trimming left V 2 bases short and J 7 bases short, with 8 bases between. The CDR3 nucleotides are TGTGCCAGCAGCTTATGGGAAGGGACCCAGTACTTC. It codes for CASSLWEGTQYF.

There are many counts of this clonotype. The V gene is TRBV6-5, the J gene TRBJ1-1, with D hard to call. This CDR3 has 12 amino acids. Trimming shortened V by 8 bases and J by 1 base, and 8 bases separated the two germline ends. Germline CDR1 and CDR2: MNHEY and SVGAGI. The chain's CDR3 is CASELGNTEAFF. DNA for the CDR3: TGTGCCAGCGAGTTAGGGAACACTGAAGCTTTCTTT.

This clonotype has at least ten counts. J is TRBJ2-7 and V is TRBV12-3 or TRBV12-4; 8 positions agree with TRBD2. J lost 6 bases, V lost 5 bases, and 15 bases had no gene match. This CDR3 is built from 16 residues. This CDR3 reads CASSPRRGEDGGEQYF. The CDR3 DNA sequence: TGTGCCAGCAGTCCCCGGCGGGGGGAAGATGGAGGCGAGCAGTACTTC.

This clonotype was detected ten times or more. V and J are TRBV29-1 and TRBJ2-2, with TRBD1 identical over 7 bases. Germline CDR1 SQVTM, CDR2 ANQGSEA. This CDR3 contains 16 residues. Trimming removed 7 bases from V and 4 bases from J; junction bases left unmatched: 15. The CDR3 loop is CSASGQPTEGTGELFF. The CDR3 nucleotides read TGCAGCGCTTCGGGACAGCCTACCGAAGGCACCGGGGAGCTGTTTTTT.

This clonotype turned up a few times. The CDR3 sequence is CASSQGAYQETQYF. CDR3 in DNA: TGCGCCAGCAGCCAAGGAGCTTACCAAGAGACCCAGTACTTC. V usage is TRBV4-1 and J usage is TRBJ2-5, with D hard to call. V shed 1 base and J shed 0 bases, with 6 bases lying between them. This CDR3 has 14 residues. Germline V lookup: CDR1 MGHRA, CDR2 YSYEKL.

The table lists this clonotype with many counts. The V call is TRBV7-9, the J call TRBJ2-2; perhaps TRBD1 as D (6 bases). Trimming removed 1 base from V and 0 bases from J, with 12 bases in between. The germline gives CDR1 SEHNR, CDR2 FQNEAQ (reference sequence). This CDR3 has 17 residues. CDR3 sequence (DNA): TGTGCCAGCAGCTTAGTTTGGGACACGGCGAACACCGGGGAGCTGTTTTTT. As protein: CASSLVWDTANTGELFF.

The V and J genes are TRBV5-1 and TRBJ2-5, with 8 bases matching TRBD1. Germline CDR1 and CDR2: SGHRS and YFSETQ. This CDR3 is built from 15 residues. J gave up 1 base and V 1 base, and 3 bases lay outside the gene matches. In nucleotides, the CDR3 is TGCGCCAGCAGCTTGCTCGGGACAGGCCAAGAGACCCAGTACTTC. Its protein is CASSLLGTGQETQYF.

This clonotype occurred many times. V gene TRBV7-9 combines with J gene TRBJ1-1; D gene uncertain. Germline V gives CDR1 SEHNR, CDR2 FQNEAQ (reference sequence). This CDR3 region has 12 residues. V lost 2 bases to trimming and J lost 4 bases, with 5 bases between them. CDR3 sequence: CASSLYSTEAFF. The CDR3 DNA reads TGTGCCAGCAGCTTATACAGCACTGAAGCTTTCTTT.

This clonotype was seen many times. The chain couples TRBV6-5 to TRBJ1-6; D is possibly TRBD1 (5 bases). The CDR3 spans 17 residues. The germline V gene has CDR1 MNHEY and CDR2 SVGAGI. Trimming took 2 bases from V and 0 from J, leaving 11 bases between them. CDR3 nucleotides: TGTGCCAGCAGTTACGGGGCGGCGAGCTCCTATAATTCACCCCTCCACTTT. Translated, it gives CASSYGAASSYNSPLHF.

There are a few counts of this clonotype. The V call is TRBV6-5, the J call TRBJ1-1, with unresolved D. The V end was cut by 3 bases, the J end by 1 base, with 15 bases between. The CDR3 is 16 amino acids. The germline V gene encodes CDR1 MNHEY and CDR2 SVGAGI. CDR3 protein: CASSYYDPGTNTEAFF. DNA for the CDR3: TGTGCCAGCAGTTATTATGACCCCGGCACGAACACTGAAGCTTTCTTT.

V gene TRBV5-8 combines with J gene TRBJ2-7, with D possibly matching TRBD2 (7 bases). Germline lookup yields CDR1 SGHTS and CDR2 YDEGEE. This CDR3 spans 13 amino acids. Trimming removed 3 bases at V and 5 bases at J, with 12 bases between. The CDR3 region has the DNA TGTGCCAGCAGCTCCCTAGGGGGGGACGAGCAGTACTTC. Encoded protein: CASSSLGGDEQYF. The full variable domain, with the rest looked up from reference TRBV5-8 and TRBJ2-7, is EAGVTQSPTHLIKTRGQQATLRCSPISGHTSVYWYQQALGLGLQFLLWYDEGEERNRGNFPPRFSGRQFPNYSSELNVNALELEDSALYLCASSSLGGDEQYFGPGTRLTVT.

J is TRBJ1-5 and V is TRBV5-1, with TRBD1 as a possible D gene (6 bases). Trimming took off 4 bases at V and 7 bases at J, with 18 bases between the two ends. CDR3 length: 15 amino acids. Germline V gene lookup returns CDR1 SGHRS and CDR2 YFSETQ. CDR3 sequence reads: CASSERGGLEQPQHF. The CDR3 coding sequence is TGCGCCAGCAGCGAGCGGGGGGGGCTAGAGCAGCCCCAGCATTTT. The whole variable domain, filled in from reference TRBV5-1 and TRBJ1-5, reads KAGVTQTPRYLIKTRGQQVTLSCSPISGHRSVSWYQQTPGQGLQFLFEYFSETQRNKGNFPGRFSGRQFSNSRSEMNVSTLELGDSALYLCASSERGGLEQPQHFGDGTRLSIL.

CDR3 sequence: CASSFGQSGYEQYF. CDR3 sequence (DNA): TGTGCCAGCAGCTTCGGACAAAGCGGCTACGAGCAGTACTTC. The chain employs TRBV4-2 and TRBJ2-7; TRBD1 or TRBD2 may be the D gene (5 bases each). Trimming pared 5 bases from V and 3 bases from J, leaving 14 bases between. CDR1 and CDR2 from the germline V gene are LGHNA and YNFKEQ. This CDR3 contains 14 residues.

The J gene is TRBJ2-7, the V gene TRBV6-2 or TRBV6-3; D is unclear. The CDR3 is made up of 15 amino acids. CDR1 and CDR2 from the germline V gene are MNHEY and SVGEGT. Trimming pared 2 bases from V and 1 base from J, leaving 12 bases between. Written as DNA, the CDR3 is TGTGCCAGCAGTTACGGCAGGAAAAAATCCTACGAGCAGTACTTC. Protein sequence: CASSYGRKKSYEQYF.

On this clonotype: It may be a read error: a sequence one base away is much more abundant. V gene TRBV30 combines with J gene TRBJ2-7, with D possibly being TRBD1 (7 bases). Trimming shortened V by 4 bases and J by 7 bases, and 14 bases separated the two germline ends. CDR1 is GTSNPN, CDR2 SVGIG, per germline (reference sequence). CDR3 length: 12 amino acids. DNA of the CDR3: TGTGCCTGGATCCAGGGGGGTGAAGAGCAGTACTTC. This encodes CAWIQGGEEQYF.

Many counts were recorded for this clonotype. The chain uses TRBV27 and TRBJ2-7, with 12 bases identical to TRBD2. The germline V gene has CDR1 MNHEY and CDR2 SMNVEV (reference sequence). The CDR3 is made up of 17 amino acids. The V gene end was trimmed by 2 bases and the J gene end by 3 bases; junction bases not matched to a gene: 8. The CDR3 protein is CASSLQTSGGTNYEQYF. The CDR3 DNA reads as TGTGCCAGCAGTTTACAGACTAGCGGGGGTACTAACTACGAGCAGTACTTC.

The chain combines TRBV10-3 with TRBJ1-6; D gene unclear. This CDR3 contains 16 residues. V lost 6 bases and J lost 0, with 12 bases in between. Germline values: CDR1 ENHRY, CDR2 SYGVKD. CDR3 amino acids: CAISADGTSYNSPLHF. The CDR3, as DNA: TGTGCCATCAGCGCCGACGGAACCTCCTATAATTCACCCCTCCACTTT.

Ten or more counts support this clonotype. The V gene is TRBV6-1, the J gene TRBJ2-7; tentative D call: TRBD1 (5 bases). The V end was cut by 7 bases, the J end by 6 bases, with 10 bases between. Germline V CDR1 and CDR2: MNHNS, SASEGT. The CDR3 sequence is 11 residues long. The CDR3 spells CASNSRVEQYF. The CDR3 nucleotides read TGTGCCAGCAATAGCAGGGTCGAGCAGTACTTC.

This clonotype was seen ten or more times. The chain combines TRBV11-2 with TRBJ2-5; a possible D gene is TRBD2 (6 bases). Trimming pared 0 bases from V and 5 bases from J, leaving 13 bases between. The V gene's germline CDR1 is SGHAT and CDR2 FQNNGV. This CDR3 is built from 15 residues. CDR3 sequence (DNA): TGTGCCAGCAGCTTAGAGGTCACTAGCTCGGAGACCCAGTACTTC. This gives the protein CASSLEVTSSETQYF.

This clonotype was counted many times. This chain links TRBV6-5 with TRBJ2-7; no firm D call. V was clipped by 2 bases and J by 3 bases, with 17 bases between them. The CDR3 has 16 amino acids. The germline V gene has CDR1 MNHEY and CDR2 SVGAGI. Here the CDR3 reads CASSYATGRPSYEQYF. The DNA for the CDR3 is TGTGCCAGCAGTTACGCTACTGGACGGCCGAGCTACGAGCAGTACTTC.

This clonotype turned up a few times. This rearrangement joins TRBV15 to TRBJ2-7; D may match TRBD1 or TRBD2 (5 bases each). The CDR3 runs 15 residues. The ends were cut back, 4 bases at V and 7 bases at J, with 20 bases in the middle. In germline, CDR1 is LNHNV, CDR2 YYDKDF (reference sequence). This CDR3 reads CATSKDRDPGREQYF. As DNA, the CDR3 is TGTGCCACCAGCAAAGACCGGGACCCAGGTCGGGAGCAGTACTTC.

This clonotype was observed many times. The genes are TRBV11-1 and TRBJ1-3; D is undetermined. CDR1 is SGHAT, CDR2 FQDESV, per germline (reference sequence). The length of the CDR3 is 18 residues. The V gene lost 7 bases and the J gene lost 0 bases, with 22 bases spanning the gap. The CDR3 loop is CASTTPFATKPSGNTIYF. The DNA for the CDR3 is TGTGCCAGCACCACCCCTTTCGCCACTAAACCCTCTGGAAACACCATATATTTT. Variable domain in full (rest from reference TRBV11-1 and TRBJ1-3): EAEVAQSPRYKITEKSQAVAFWCDPISGHATLYWYRQILGQGPELLVQFQDESVVDDSQLPKDRFSAERLKGVDSTLKIQPAELGDSAMYLCASTTPFATKPSGNTIYFGEGSWLTVV.

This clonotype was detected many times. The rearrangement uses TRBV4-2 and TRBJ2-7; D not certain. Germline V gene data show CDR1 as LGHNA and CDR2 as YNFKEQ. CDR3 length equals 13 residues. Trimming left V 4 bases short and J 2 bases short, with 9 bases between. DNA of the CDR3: TGTGCCAGCAGCCCTGACCACCCCTACGAGCAGTACTTC. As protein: CASSPDHPYEQYF.

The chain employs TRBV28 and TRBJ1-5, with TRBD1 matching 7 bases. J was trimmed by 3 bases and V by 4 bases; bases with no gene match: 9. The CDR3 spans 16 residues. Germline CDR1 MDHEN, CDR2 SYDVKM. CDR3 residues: CASSWRAGGNNQPQHF. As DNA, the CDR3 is TGTGCCAGCAGTTGGCGGGCAGGGGGTAACAATCAGCCCCAGCATTTT.